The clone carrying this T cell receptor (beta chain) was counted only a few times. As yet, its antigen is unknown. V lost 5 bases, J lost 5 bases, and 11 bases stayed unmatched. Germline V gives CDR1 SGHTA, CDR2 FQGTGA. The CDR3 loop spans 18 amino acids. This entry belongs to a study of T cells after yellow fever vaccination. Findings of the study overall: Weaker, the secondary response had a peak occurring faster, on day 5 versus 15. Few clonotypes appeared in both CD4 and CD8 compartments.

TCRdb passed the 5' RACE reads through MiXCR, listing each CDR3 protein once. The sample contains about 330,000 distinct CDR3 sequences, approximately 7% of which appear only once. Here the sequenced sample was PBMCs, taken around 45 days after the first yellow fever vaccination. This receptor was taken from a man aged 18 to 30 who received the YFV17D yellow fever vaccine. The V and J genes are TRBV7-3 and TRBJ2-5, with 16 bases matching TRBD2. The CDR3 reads CASSRGTSGGARFETQYF. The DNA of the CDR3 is TGTGCCAGCAGCCGAGGGACTAGCGGGGGGGCTCGTTTTGAGACCCAGTACTTC.